This T cell receptor beta chain was recovered during a study of regulatory and conventional T cells in RAG deficiency. Regarding the study as a whole: RAG-deficient patients showed markedly lower Shannon entropy and higher Simpson indices than control T-cell subsets. Compared with controls, unique Treg TCR beta sequences dropped around 110-fold in Omenn syndrome and CID/AS. Patient subsets had shorter CDR3s; Omenn Treg-Tconv overlap exceeded 80%.

Remarks on this clone: Its antigen is currently unknown.

The protocol was immunoSEQ multiplex PCR, while the TCRdb copy is restricted to in-frame clones and leaves out a portion. There are tens of thousands of clones in the sample; around 95% occur only once, and 1% to 1.5% lies in the top ten. Conventional CD4+ T cells were sorted from blood as CD25-low CD127-high cells. The same sample was also studied in work on regulatory T cells. That paper adds: Amplification used 52 TRBV primers and 13 TRBJ primers. In patients, unique TRB V-J pairs were restricted and V/J usage skewed, especially in Tregs.

The sample comprised CD25- CD4+ T cells sorted from blood. The sequence was obtained from a human donor in good health.

Here the CDR3 DNA reads TGTGCCAGCAGCTTGGCCCGGAACACTGAAGCTTTCTTT. Translation: CASSLARNTEAFF. This chain joins TRBV5-4 and TRBJ1-1, with unresolved D. From germline, CDR1 is SGHNT and CDR2 YYREEE (reference sequence). The CDR3 is 13 amino acids. Trimming removed 0 bases at V and 1 base at J, with 4 bases between.